This record looks at one T cell receptor (beta chain) sequence and its context. The antigen is not known. The data originate from a study of Ad26.COV2.S vaccination and SARS-CoV-2 variants. Overall study: It was the COV1001 Ad26.COV2.S trial arm that included the donor.

Indicated treatment: around 19 received Ad26.COV2.S at low or high dose, single or two shots; roughly 5 received placebo; per-sample allocation not given. Samples analyzed were those drawn on day 63 after the first vaccine or placebo injection. A Boston donor was an adult aged 18-55 years. In the vaccine, an Ad26 vector expressed the SARS-CoV-2 spike of the Wuhan strain. Sequencing was performed with immunoSEQ multiplex PCR; in TCRdb, only in-frame clones are kept and a portion is missing. The sample contains 330,000 or so clones, roughly nine tenths of which appear only once. The germline gives CDR1 SGHKS, CDR2 YYEKEE (reference sequence). The junction had 2 bases not matched to a gene; V was cut back by 2 bases and J by 1 base. This CDR3 is 14 amino acids long. Study conclusions and caveats: Assessments of TCR breadth and depth may have underestimated the total T cell responses.

Sequenced here: peripheral blood, sampled in a trial of Ad26.COV2.S vaccine versus placebo. The V call is TRBV5-5, the J call TRBJ1-2; TRBD1 agrees at 7 bases. This TCR came from a person aged 18-60 years who received the Ad26.COV2.S COVID-19 vaccine or a placebo. The chain's CDR3 is CASSLRQGNYGYTF. As DNA, the CDR3 is TGTGCCAGCAGCTTACGACAGGGTAACTATGGCTACACCTTC.